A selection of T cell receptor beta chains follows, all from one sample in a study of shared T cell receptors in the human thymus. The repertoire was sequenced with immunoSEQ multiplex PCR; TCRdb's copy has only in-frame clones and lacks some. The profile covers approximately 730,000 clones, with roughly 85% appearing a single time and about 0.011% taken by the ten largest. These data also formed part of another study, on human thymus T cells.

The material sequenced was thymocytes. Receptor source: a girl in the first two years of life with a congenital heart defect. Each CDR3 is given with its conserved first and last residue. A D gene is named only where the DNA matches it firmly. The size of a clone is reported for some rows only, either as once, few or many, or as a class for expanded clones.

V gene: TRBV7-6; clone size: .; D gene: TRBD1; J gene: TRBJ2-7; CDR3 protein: CASSFPPPGQGANEQYF; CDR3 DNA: TGTGCCAGCAGCTTTCCACCCCCGGGACAGGGGGCTAACGAGCAGTACTTC
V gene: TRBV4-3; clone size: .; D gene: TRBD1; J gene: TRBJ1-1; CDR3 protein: CASSHGTEYTEAFF; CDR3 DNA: TGCGCCAGCAGCCACGGGACAGAGTACACTGAAGCTTTCTTT
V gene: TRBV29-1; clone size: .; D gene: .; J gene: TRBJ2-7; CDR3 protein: CSCREERTDSYEQYF; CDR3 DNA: TGCAGCTGTAGGGAAGAGCGGACAGACTCCTACGAGCAGTACTTC
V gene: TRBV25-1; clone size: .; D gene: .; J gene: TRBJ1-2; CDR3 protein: CASIDTRDTHGYTF; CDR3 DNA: TGTGCCAGCATTGACACCCGGGACACCCATGGCTACACCTTC
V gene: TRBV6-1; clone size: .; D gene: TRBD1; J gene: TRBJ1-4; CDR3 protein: CASSRQTGWEKLFF; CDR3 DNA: TGTGCCAGCTCCCGACAGACAGGGTGGGAAAAACTGTTTTTT
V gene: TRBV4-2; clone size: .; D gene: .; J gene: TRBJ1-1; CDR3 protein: CASSPQGLPVNTEAFF; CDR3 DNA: TGTGCCAGCAGTCCGCAGGGCCTCCCAGTGAACACTGAAGCTTTCTTT
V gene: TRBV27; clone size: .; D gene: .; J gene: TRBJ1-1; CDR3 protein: CASYYGDLNTEAFF; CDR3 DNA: TGTGCCAGCTACTATGGAGACCTGAACACTGAAGCTTTCTTT
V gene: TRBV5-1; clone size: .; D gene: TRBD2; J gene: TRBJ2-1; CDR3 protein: CASTGGGALHEQFF; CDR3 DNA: TGCGCCAGCACGGGCGGGGGGGCCCTGCATGAGCAGTTCTTC
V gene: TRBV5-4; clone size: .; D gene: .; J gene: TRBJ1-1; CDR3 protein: CASSLRARAFHTEAFF; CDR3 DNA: TGTGCCAGCAGCTTAAGGGCCAGGGCTTTTCACACTGAAGCTTTCTTT
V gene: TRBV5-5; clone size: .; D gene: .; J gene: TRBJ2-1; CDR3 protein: CASRLDTYNEQFF; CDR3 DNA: TGTGCCAGCAGGTTGGACACCTACAATGAGCAGTTCTTC
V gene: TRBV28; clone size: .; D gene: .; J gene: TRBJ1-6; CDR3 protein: CASSAANRDHNSPLHF; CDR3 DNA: TGTGCCAGCAGTGCCGCGAACAGGGACCATAATTCACCCCTCCACTTT
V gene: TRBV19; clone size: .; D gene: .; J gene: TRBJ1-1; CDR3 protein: CASSRGRGDTEAFF; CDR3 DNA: TGTGCCAGTAGTAGAGGCAGGGGCGACACTGAAGCTTTCTTT
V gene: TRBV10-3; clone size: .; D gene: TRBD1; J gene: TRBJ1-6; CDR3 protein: CAIGKGTDHSPLHF; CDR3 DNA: TGTGCCATCGGGAAAGGGACAGATCATTCACCCCTCCACTTT
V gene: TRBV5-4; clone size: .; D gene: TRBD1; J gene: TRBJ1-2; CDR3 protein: CASSYGQAGRGYTF; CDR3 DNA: TGTGCCAGCAGCTACGGACAGGCGGGGAGGGGCTACACCTTC
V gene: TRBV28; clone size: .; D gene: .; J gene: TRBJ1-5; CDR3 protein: CASSPPSRPRGVLNNQPQHF; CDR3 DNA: TGTGCCAGCAGTCCCCCTTCGCGCCCCCGGGGGGTCTTAAACAATCAGCCCCAGCATTTT
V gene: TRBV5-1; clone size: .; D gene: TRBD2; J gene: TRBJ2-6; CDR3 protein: CASSLASSGGYSGANVLTF; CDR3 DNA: TGCGCCAGCAGCTTGGCTAGTAGCGGGGGGTACTCTGGGGCCAACGTCCTGACTTTC
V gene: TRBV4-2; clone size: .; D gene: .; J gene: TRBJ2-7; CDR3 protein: CASSQGVQVSEQYF; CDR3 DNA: TGTGCCAGCAGCCAAGGAGTTCAGGTTTCCGAGCAGTACTTC
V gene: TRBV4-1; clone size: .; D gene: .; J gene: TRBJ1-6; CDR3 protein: CASSQGSSSYNSPLHF; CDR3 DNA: TGCGCCAGCAGCCAAGGGTCTAGCTCCTATAATTCACCCCTCCACTTT
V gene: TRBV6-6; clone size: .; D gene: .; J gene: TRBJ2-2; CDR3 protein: CASSHLGAGELFF; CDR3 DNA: TGTGCCAGCAGTCATCTCGGGGCCGGGGAGCTGTTTTTT
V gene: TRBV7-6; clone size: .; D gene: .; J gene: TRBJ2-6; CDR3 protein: CASSSTGCSGANVLTF; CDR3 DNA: TGTGCCAGCAGCTCCACAGGGTGCTCTGGGGCCAACGTCCTGACTTTC
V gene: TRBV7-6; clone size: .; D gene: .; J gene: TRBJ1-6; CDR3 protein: CASSLVGGVGNNSPLHF; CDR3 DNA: TGTGCCAGCAGCCTCGTGGGGGGGGTCGGAAATAATTCACCCCTCCACTTT
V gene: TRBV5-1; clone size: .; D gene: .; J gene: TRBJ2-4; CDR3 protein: CASSLDLLESRLAKNIQYF; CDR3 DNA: TGCGCCAGCAGCTTGGACCTCCTTGAGAGCAGACTAGCCAAAAACATTCAGTACTTC
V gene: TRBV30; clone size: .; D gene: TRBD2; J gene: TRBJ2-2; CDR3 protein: CAWNLMTSGVFEGGELFF; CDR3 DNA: TGTGCCTGGAACCTTATGACTAGCGGGGTTTTTGAGGGCGGGGAGCTGTTTTTT
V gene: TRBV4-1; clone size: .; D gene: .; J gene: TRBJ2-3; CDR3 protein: CASSQRANTDTQYF; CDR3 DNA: TGCGCCAGCAGCCAGCGCGCAAACACAGATACGCAGTATTTT
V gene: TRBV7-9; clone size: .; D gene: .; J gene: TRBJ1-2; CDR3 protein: CASSWQRGYTF; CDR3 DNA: TGTGCCAGCAGCTGGCAGCGTGGCTACACCTTC
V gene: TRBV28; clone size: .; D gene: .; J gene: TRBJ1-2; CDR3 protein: CASTPGGWLSNYGYTF; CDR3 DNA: TGTGCCAGCACCCCCGGGGGGTGGTTGTCGAACTATGGCTACACCTTC
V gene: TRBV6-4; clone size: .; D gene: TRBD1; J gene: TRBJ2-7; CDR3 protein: CASSRLIPRGISEQYF; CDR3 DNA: TGTGCCAGCAGCAGACTTATACCCAGGGGGATTAGCGAGCAGTACTTC
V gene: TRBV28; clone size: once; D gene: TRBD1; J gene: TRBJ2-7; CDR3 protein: CASSIRDRGLYEQYF; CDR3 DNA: TGTGCCAGCAGTATCCGGGACAGGGGGCTTTACGAGCAGTACTTC
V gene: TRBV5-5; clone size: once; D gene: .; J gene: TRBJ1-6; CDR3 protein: CASSVRGLYNSPLHF; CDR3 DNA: TGTGCCAGCAGCGTGAGGGGACTTTATAATTCACCCCTCCACTTT